This T cell receptor beta chain was retrieved from a study of T cells in placental villitis. The study, taken as a whole, reports: Small decidual contamination means some T cells, especially in controls, may be decidual. Infectious CMV placentae carried more CMV-specific clones (around 0.01) than villitis of unknown etiology (0.001).

CDR3 size: 15 residues. V lost 1 base and J 2 bases, leaving 9 bases between the germline ends. From germline, CDR1 is MNHEY and CDR2 SMNVEV (reference sequence). Infectious villitis mothers were younger with smaller fetuses. This was the immunoSEQ v4 assay. The data were produced by immunoSEQ multiplex PCR, yet TCRdb's version contains in-frame clones alone and is incomplete. The sample records 6,000 to 8,000 clones, 78% being singletons. This clone was counted once. Antigen specificity is unknown. Specimen: placental tissue containing maternal and fetal cells. The clonotype was recovered from a human patient with infectious villitis; the placental T cells may come from both mother and fetus. The chain has TRBV27 and TRBJ2-1, with D hard to call. The DNA for the CDR3 is TGTGCCAGCAGTTTATTTGCAGGAGCCTACAATGAGCAGTTCTTC. The encoded protein is CASSLFAGAYNEQFF.